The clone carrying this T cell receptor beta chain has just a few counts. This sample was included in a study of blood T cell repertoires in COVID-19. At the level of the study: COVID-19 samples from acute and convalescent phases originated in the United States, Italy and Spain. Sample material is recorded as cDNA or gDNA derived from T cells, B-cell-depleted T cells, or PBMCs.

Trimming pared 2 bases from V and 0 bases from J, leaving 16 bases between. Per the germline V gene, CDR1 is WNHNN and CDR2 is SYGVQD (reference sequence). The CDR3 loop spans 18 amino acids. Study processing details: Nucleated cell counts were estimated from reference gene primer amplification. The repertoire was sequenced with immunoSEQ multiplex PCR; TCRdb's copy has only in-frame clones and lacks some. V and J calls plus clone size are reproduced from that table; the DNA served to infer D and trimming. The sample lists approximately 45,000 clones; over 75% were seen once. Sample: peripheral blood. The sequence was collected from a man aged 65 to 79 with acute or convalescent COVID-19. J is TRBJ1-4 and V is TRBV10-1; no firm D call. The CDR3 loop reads CASSEGGSPEATNEKLFF. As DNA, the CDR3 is TGCGCCAGCAGTGAGGGTGGCAGTCCTGAGGCAACTAATGAAAAACTGTTTTTT.